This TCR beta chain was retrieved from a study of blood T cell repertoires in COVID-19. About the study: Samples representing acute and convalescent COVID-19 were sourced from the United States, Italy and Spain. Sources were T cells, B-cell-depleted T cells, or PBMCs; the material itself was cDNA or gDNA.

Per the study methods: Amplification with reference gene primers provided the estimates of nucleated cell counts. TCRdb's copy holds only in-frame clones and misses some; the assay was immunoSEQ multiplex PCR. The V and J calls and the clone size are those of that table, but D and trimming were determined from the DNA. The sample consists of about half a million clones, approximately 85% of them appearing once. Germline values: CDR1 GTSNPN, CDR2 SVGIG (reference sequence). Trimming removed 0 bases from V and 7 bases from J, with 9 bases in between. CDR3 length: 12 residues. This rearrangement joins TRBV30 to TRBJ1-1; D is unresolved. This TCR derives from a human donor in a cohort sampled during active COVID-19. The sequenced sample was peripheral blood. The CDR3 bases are TGTGCCTGGAGTGTTGAAGAGCTTGAAGCTTTCTTT. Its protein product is CAWSVEELEAFF.